What follows is one T cell receptor beta chain and its context. The junction shows a germline mismatch at one end, possibly a read error. This record belongs to a study of blood T cells in healthy people across ages. The CDR3 contains 11 residues. The germline V gene has CDR1 SGHDN and CDR2 FVKESK. The second PCR ran about 7 to 12 cycles with a sample-barcoded 5' primer and J-beta primers. A template-switch adaptor that had 12 random nucleotides put a tag on each cDNA molecule. Individual samples furnished no less than 2.5 million CDR3-containing paired-end reads apiece. TCRdb ran MiXCR on the 5' RACE reads and lists one entry per CDR3 protein. The table lists roughly 700,000 distinct CDR3 sequences, about 34% of them singletons, with 15% to 17% in the top ten.

The sequence was obtained from a woman over 75 in good health. Input material: blood. The rearrangement links TRBV14 to TRBJ2-7; D gene unclear. CDR3 nucleotides: TGTGCCGGCAGCTTCCGACGCGAGCAGTACTTC. This encodes CAGSFRREQYF.